A selection of T cell receptor beta chains follows, all from one sample in a study of identical twins. TCRdb re-derived calls from the 5' RACE reads in MiXCR, one entry per CDR3 protein. Of roughly 720,000 distinct CDR3 sequences in the sample, about 18% were seen once. The same specimen was also included in a second study, on T cells expressing NK-cell markers.

The sample was PBMCs. The source of these receptors is a woman between 18 and 29 years old in good health. CDR3s include the opening cysteine and the closing phenylalanine or tryptophan. The D gene is left open where the match is weak. Clone sizes are given selectively: once, few, many, or a class where the clone is expanded.

v_gene	abundance	j_gene	d_gene	CDR3nt	CDR3aa
TRBV20-1	-	TRBJ2-1	-	TGCAGTGCTAGGTCGACATATAACAATGAGCAGTTCTTC	CSARSTYNNEQFF
TRBV3-1	few	TRBJ2-1	-	TGTGCCAGCAGCCAAGTACACTCGGGCCAGTTCTTC	CASSQVHSGQFF
TRBV5-1	few	TRBJ1-1	-	TGCGCCAGCAGCTTGCAGGGTACAGGAGCTTTCTTT	CASSLQGTGAFF
TRBV6-6	few	TRBJ1-2	TRBD1	TGTGCCAGCAGACCCCGGACAGGGGACGGCTACACCTTC	CASRPRTGDGYTF
TRBV3-1	many	TRBJ2-1	TRBD2	TGTGCCAGCAGCCCCACACCCGGGACTAGCGGGGAACTTGAGCAGTTCTTC	CASSPTPGTSGELEQFF
TRBV11-3	few	TRBJ1-1	TRBD1	TGTGCCAGCAGCTCCCGGGACAGCAGAGTGAACACTGAAGCTTTCTTT	CASSSRDSRVNTEAFF
TRBV9	-	TRBJ2-3	-	TGTGCCAGCAGCGGTCTCCCAGATACGCAGTATTTT	CASSGLPDTQYF
TRBV11-1	-	TRBJ2-1	TRBD1	TGTGCCAGCAGCTTAGATAGGACAGGGGTGGGAAGCTCCTACAATGAGCAGTTCTTC	CASSLDRTGVGSSYNEQFF
TRBV5-1	-	TRBJ1-2	TRBD1	TGCGCCAGCAGCTATACCGGGACAGGGGACTATGGCTACACCTTC	CASSYTGTGDYGYTF
TRBV29-1	-	TRBJ2-5	-	TGCAGCGTTGAATGGCCGGGCCGGAGAGAGACCCAGTACTTC	CSVEWPGRRETQYF
TRBV18	-	TRBJ2-2	TRBD1	TGTGCCAGCTCACTACGGGACAGGGGTGGCCGGGAGCTGTTTTTT	CASSLRDRGGRELFF
TRBV9	-	TRBJ2-7	-	TGTGCCAGCAGCGTAGGACTGACCGCCTACGAGCAGTACTTC	CASSVGLTAYEQYF
TRBV7-9	many	TRBJ2-1	TRBD1	TGTGCCAGCAGCGCAACCCCGGGACAGGGTCCCTACAATGAGCAGTTCTTC	CASSATPGQGPYNEQFF
TRBV9	-	TRBJ2-1	-	TGTGCCAGCAGCGCTCAGCAGAATGAGCAGTTCTTC	CASSAQQNEQFF
TRBV7-9	-	TRBJ1-6	-	TGTGCCAGCAGCTTTACAGAATCCGGTTCACCCCTCCACTTT	CASSFTESGSPLHF
TRBV20-1	many	TRBJ2-3	-	TGCAGTGCTGACATCAGCGGGCCGCGCACAGATACGCAGTATTTT	CSADISGPRTDTQYF
TRBV7-6	-	TRBJ2-1	TRBD2	TGTGCCAGCAGCTTCCTTAGCGGGGGGTTCAACAATGAGCAGTTCTTC	CASSFLSGGFNNEQFF
TRBV12-3/TRBV12-4	few	TRBJ2-1	-	TGTGCCAGCAGATTGAGGGACAAGCAGTTCTTC	CASRLRDKQFF
TRBV5-6	-	TRBJ2-3	-	TGTGCCAGCAGCTTTGGAAGACCTAGCACAGATACGCAGTATTTT	CASSFGRPSTDTQYF
TRBV7-2	few	TRBJ2-7	-	TGTGCCAGCAGCTTAGCGTGGGCACCCTCCTACGAGCAGTACTTC	CASSLAWAPSYEQYF
TRBV6-1	-	TRBJ2-2	TRBD2	TGTGCCAGCAGGGGACTAGCGGGTCCCAAGAACACCGGGGAGCTGTTTTTT	CASRGLAGPKNTGELFF
TRBV7-2	-	TRBJ2-7	TRBD1	TGTGCCAGCAGCTACCGTGGACAGGGCCTTAGGGACGAGCAGTACTTC	CASSYRGQGLRDEQYF
TRBV6-1	-	TRBJ1-5	-	TGTGCCAGCAATGAGGGGGGGGCGCAGGAGCCCCAGCATTTT	CASNEGGAQEPQHF
TRBV27	-	TRBJ2-4	-	TGTGCCACCCGGGTCGGGAACATTCAGTACTTC	CATRVGNIQYF
TRBV6-1	few	TRBJ2-1	TRBD1	TGTGCCAGTAGACAGGGGATCGACAATGAGCAGTTCTTC	CASRQGIDNEQFF
TRBV10-3	-	TRBJ2-3	-	TGTGCCATCAGTGAGCCTCCTACAGGGTCGGATACGCAGTATTTT	CAISEPPTGSDTQYF
TRBV6-6	-	TRBJ2-5	TRBD1	TGTGCCAGCAGTCGACAGGGAGAAGAGACCCAGTACTTC	CASSRQGEETQYF
TRBV5-1	-	TRBJ2-5	-	TGCGCCAGCAGCTTTGACGGGACCCAGTACTTC	CASSFDGTQYF
TRBV27	few	TRBJ2-7	TRBD1	TGTGCCAGCTACGGACAGGGGAACTCCTACGAGCAGTACTTC	CASYGQGNSYEQYF
TRBV5-1	few	TRBJ2-2	TRBD1	TGCGCCAGCAGCTCCGACAGGGAGACCGGGGAGCTGTTTTTT	CASSSDRETGELFF
TRBV7-7	many	TRBJ2-1	TRBD2	TGTGCTAGCAGCTCCTTAGGGCGGGGGGCTACGTACAATGAGCAGTTCTTC	CASSSLGRGATYNEQFF
TRBV3-1	-	TRBJ1-1	-	TGTGCCAGCAGCCAAGAGGGGGGCGCTGAAGCTTTCTTT	CASSQEGGAEAFF
TRBV20-1	-	TRBJ2-2	-	TGCAGTGCTAGAGATGCAGTCACCGGGGAGCTGTTTTTT	CSARDAVTGELFF
TRBV6-6	-	TRBJ2-1	-	TGTGCCAGCTGCAGGGGAGGGTCTCATGAGCAGTTCTTC	CASCRGGSHEQFF
TRBV20-1	-	TRBJ1-1	-	TGCAGTGCTAGAGATTTCAGAAGGAACACTGAAGCTTTCTTT	CSARDFRRNTEAFF
TRBV12-3/TRBV12-4	few	TRBJ2-5	-	TGTGCCAGCAGTCCGGGGGCTATCCCGGAGACCCAGTACTTC	CASSPGAIPETQYF